Listed below are T cell receptor beta chains from one sample, sequenced in a study of T cells in Graves' hyperthyroidism and ophthalmopathy. TCRdb used MiXCR to reprocess the multiplex PCR reads, holding one entry per CDR3 protein. Of a few hundred thousand distinct CDR3 sequences in the sample, more than 45% were seen once. The material sequenced was peripheral blood or thyroid tissue (not recorded which). These TCRs come from a woman aged 18-29 years with Graves' hyperthyroidism. Both conserved end residues are part of each CDR3. D genes are given only for firm matches. Clone sizes are given selectively: once, few, many, or a class where the clone is expanded.

D: TRBD1
size: -
V: TRBV27
J: TRBJ1-1
CDR3: CASSYGTGLALFF
DNA: TGTGCCAGCAGTTACGGGACAGGGCTTGCCTTATTCTTT

D: TRBD1
size: many
V: TRBV25-1
J: TRBJ1-2
CDR3: CASTGTTGGGYTF
DNA: TGTGCCAGCACAGGGACTACAGGGGGTGGCTACACCTTC

D: TRBD2
size: -
V: TRBV12-3/TRBV12-4
J: TRBJ2-5
CDR3: CASSSLPGLAGGTQYF
DNA: TGTGCCAGCAGTTCGCTACCGGGACTAGCGGGAGGGACCCAGTACTTC

D: -
size: -
V: TRBV30
J: TRBJ1-1
CDR3: CAWEGQLNTEAFF
DNA: TGTGCCTGGGAAGGACAGTTGAACACTGAAGCTTTCTTT

D: -
size: -
V: TRBV15
J: TRBJ2-6
CDR3: CAASSEQYSGANVLTF
DNA: TGTGCCGCCAGCAGTGAACAGTACTCTGGGGCCAACGTCCTGACTTTC

D: -
size: many
V: TRBV2
J: TRBJ1-2
CDR3: CAQHRKRGRWGYTF
DNA: TGTGCCCAGCACAGAAAGAGGGGACGGTGGGGCTACACCTTC

D: -
size: many
V: TRBV6-5
J: TRBJ2-7
CDR3: CASSHRDAYEQYF
DNA: TGTGCCAGCAGTCACAGGGATGCCTACGAGCAGTACTTC

D: -
size: -
V: TRBV11-2
J: TRBJ1-1
CDR3: CASLSQGGSTEAFF
DNA: TGTGCCAGCTTATCTCAGGGAGGATCCACTGAAGCTTTCTTT

D: -
size: -
V: TRBV7-8
J: TRBJ2-7
CDR3: CASSLDRGVGNEQYF
DNA: TGTGCCAGCAGCTTAGACCGCGGTGTTGGCAATGAGCAGTACTTC

D: -
size: -
V: TRBV29-1
J: TRBJ2-7
CDR3: CSVKGGGNGELYF
DNA: TGCAGCGTTAAGGGGGGAGGTAACGGGGAGCTGTACTTC

D: TRBD1
size: -
V: TRBV7-6
J: TRBJ1-4
CDR3: CASTGGTGLDEKLFF
DNA: TGTGCCAGCACCGGGGGGACAGGGCTGGATGAAAAACTGTTTTTT

D: -
size: many
V: TRBV6-6
J: TRBJ1-2
CDR3: CASRDLYGYTF
DNA: TGTGCCAGCAGAGACCTGTATGGCTACACCTTC

D: TRBD2
size: -
V: TRBV24-1
J: TRBJ2-1
CDR3: CATSRTSGRLGYNEQFF
DNA: TGTGCCACCAGTAGGACTAGCGGGAGACTAGGCTACAATGAGCAGTTCTTC

D: -
size: -
V: TRBV20-1
J: TRBJ1-1
CDR3: CSASSVAGAFF
DNA: TGCAGTGCTAGCAGCGTGGCTGGGGCTTTCTTT

D: TRBD1
size: -
V: TRBV7-2
J: TRBJ1-2
CDR3: CAISPRQGVGNTF
DNA: TGTGCCATCAGCCCGAGACAGGGGGTCGGAAACACCTTC

D: -
size: -
V: TRBV20-1
J: TRBJ1-1
CDR3: CSAKTMNTEAFF
DNA: TGCAGTGCGAAGACAATGAACACTGAAGCTTTCTTT

D: -
size: -
V: TRBV29-1
J: TRBJ2-7
CDR3: CSVVSYSGEAYEQYF
DNA: TGCAGCGTTGTAAGTTACTCGGGGGAGGCCTACGAGCAGTACTTC

D: -
size: -
V: TRBV27
J: TRBJ1-1
CDR3: CASRDLENTEAFF
DNA: TGTGCCAGCAGGGATCTGGAGAACACTGAAGCTTTCTTT

D: -
size: -
V: TRBV7-9
J: TRBJ1-2
CDR3: CASSHEGADGYTF
DNA: TGTGCCAGCTCCCATGAAGGGGCGGATGGCTACACCTTC

D: -
size: many
V: TRBV12-3/TRBV12-4
J: TRBJ1-1
CDR3: CASTARNEAFF
DNA: TGTGCCAGTACGGCCCGGAATGAAGCTTTCTTT

D: -
size: many
V: TRBV2
J: TRBJ2-7
CDR3: CASRFGGHSYEQYF
DNA: TGTGCCAGCAGATTCGGGGGTCACTCCTACGAGCAGTACTTC

D: TRBD1
size: many
V: TRBV7-9
J: TRBJ1-4
CDR3: CASSSRQGLNEKLFF
DNA: TGTGCCAGCAGCTCCAGACAGGGGCTAAATGAAAAACTGTTTTTT

D: -
size: many
V: TRBV9
J: TRBJ1-4
CDR3: CASSVEGGAIGEKLFF
DNA: TGTGCCAGCAGCGTAGAAGGGGGGGCAATAGGTGAAAAACTGTTTTTT

D: -
size: many
V: TRBV7-9
J: TRBJ2-5
CDR3: CASSSPIEQETQYF
DNA: TGTGCCAGCAGCTCCCCCATCGAACAAGAGACCCAGTACTTC

D: -
size: many
V: TRBV7-6
J: TRBJ1-3
CDR3: CASSSRGGAGNTIYF
DNA: TGTGCCAGCAGCTCGCGAGGGGGGGCTGGAAACACCATATATTTT

D: -
size: -
V: TRBV6-6
J: TRBJ1-2
CDR3: CASSEAAGAGGYTF
DNA: TGTGCCAGCAGTGAAGCAGCGGGAGCGGGCGGCTACACCTTC

D: -
size: -
V: TRBV12-3/TRBV12-4
J: TRBJ2-5
CDR3: CASGTTGGETQYF
DNA: TGTGCCAGCGGGACCACCGGCGGGGAGACCCAGTACTTC

D: -
size: -
V: TRBV7-9
J: TRBJ1-4
CDR3: CASSSTSLTDEKLFF
DNA: TGTGCCAGCAGCTCCACCTCATTGACAGATGAAAAACTGTTTTTT

D: -
size: once
V: TRBV12-3/TRBV12-4
J: TRBJ2-5
CDR3: CASSRRYGTDQETQYF
DNA: TGTGCCAGCAGTCGCCGATACGGGACGGATCAAGAGACCCAGTACTTC

D: TRBD2
size: -
V: TRBV2
J: TRBJ2-7
CDR3: CASSEELASGRYEQYF
DNA: TGTGCCAGCAGTGAAGAGTTGGCTAGCGGGAGGTACGAGCAGTACTTC

D: TRBD1
size: once
V: TRBV20-1
J: TRBJ1-5
CDR3: CSARDRDQPQHF
DNA: TGCAGTGCTAGGGACAGGGACCAGCCCCAGCATTTT

D: TRBD1
size: many
V: TRBV12-3/TRBV12-4
J: TRBJ1-2
CDR3: CASSATGGGYGYTF
DNA: TGTGCCAGCAGTGCGACAGGGGGCGGATATGGCTACACCTTC

D: -
size: -
V: TRBV5-4
J: TRBJ1-4
CDR3: CASSLSVGGGEKLFF
DNA: TGTGCCAGCAGCTTATCGGTCGGGGGCGGTGAAAAACTGTTTTTT

D: TRBD1
size: many
V: TRBV9
J: TRBJ1-1
CDR3: CASSPPPRGPNTEAFF
DNA: TGTGCCAGCAGCCCACCTCCGAGGGGGCCTAACACTGAAGCTTTCTTT

D: TRBD1
size: -
V: TRBV4-1
J: TRBJ1-6
CDR3: CASSQMTGFGNSPLHF
DNA: TGCGCCAGCAGCCAGATGACAGGGTTTGGTAATTCACCCCTCCACTTT

D: -
size: many
V: TRBV7-8
J: TRBJ2-5
CDR3: CASSLAELEETQYF
DNA: TGTGCCAGCAGCTTAGCGGAGCTAGAGGAGACCCAGTACTTC

D: -
size: many
V: TRBV4-2
J: TRBJ1-6
CDR3: CASSQDNRPNSPLHF
DNA: TGTGCCAGCAGCCAAGATAACAGGCCGAATTCACCCCTCCACTTT

D: -
size: few
V: TRBV30
J: TRBJ1-5
CDR3: CAWSDGGRQPQHF
DNA: TGTGCCTGGAGTGACGGGGGGAGGCAGCCCCAGCATTTT

D: TRBD2
size: once
V: TRBV10-1
J: TRBJ2-7
CDR3: CASSGGLAGDREQHF
DNA: TGCGCCAGCAGTGGGGGACTGGCGGGAGATCGGGAGCAGCACTTC

D: TRBD2
size: -
V: TRBV9
J: TRBJ2-7
CDR3: CASSMGTSGRGEQYF
DNA: TGTGCCAGCAGCATGGGGACTAGCGGGAGGGGTGAGCAGTACTTC

D: -
size: many
V: TRBV9
J: TRBJ1-5
CDR3: CASSGASFGQPQHF
DNA: TGTGCCAGCAGCGGGGCTTCTTTTGGGCAGCCCCAGCATTTT

D: TRBD2
size: -
V: TRBV6-1
J: TRBJ2-7
CDR3: CASSRKPGGFPEQYF
DNA: TGTGCCAGCAGCCGGAAACCGGGAGGATTTCCTGAGCAGTACTTC

D: -
size: once
V: TRBV24-1
J: TRBJ2-1
CDR3: CATGDHVPYNEQFF
DNA: TGTGCCACCGGTGATCATGTCCCCTACAATGAGCAGTTCTTC

D: -
size: many
V: TRBV29-1
J: TRBJ1-3
CDR3: CSVANSGNTIYF
DNA: TGCAGCGTTGCCAACTCTGGAAACACCATATATTTT

D: TRBD1
size: many
V: TRBV11-2
J: TRBJ2-7
CDR3: CASSLVGTGAYEQYF
DNA: TGTGCCAGCAGCTTAGTGGGGACAGGAGCCTACGAGCAGTACTTC